This T cell receptor beta chain comes out of a study of blood T cells in healthy people across ages. Combining a sample-barcoded 5' primer with a J-beta primer mix, a second PCR ran for roughly 6 to 12 cycles. Tags on each cDNA molecule came from a template-switch adaptor with 12 random nucleotides. TCRdb ran MiXCR on the 5' RACE reads and lists one entry per CDR3 protein. This table holds 1.5 million or so distinct CDR3 sequences, 42% found once. This clonotype appeared a few times. Its antigen is as yet unknown. Germline trimming cut 0 bases from V and 4 bases from J; bases unmatched to any gene: 2. CDR3 length: 15 amino acids. Germline CDR1 reads SGHTA; CDR2 reads FQGNSA. Findings of the study overall: A conclusive naive versus antigen-experienced comparison was prevented by the unsorted PBMCs.

The clonotype originates from a woman between 18 and 29 years old in good health. The chain employs TRBV7-2 and TRBJ1-5; 8 bases agree with TRBD1. The sample comprised blood. The CDR3 sequence: CASSLATGVNQPQHF. CDR3 nucleotides: TGTGCCAGCAGCTTAGCGACAGGGGTGAATCAGCCCCAGCATTTT. Full variable domain (outside the CDR3, taken from reference TRBV7-2 and TRBJ1-5): GAGVSQSPSNKVTEKGKDVELRCDPISGHTALYWYRQSLGQGLEFLIYFQGNSAPDKSGLPSDRFSAERTGGSVSTLTIQRTQQEDSAVYLCASSLATGVNQPQHFGDGTRLSIL.